This T cell receptor (beta chain) is drawn from a study of blood T cell repertoires in COVID-19. Whole-study context: Acute-phase and convalescent COVID-19 samples originated in the United States, Italy and Spain. Nucleic acid was either cDNA or gDNA, and it came from T cells, B-cell-depleted T cells, or PBMCs.

In the original analysis: Amplification of reference gene primers was used by the study to estimate nucleated cell counts. Assay: immunoSEQ multiplex PCR; the TCRdb copy retains only in-frame clones and omits some. V and J calls and clone size come straight from that table; D and trimming were deduced from the DNA. The table records roughly 220,000 clones, 84% of them present only once. The V gene lost 2 bases and the J gene lost 7 bases, with 12 bases spanning the gap. The CDR3 spans 13 residues. Germline CDR1 and CDR2: SQVTM and ANQGSEA. Source material: peripheral blood. V is TRBV29-1 and J is TRBJ2-4; TRBD1 might be the D (5 bases). The source of this sequence is a man aged 30 to 45 with active or convalescent COVID-19. In DNA, the CDR3 is TGCAGCGTTGAACCCGCTCCAGGGAACATTCAGTACTTC. Its protein product is CSVEPAPGNIQYF.